This TCR beta chain was profiled in a study of early stage breast cancer tumors. Study-level background: Most invasive tumors, about 80% of the 16, were ER+/PR+/HER2-. About 8 ER+/PR+/HER2- tumors were invasive ductal; a few were invasive lobular. Study results and caveats: Enriched TCRB sequences shared across patients were mostly commonly generated sequences. Blood repertoires resembled normal breast more than tumor.

Details on this clone: The antigen is unknown.

Using immunoSEQ multiplex PCR, the repertoire was profiled, and TCRdb retains in-frame clones only, with some absent. The data show about 63,000 clones, 70% to 80% seen once. The CDR3 is made up of 24 amino acids. The rearrangement links TRBV21-1 to TRBJ1-5; the table's D call, TRBD1, was not checked against the DNA. TRBV21-1 is flagged as a pseudogene. The receptor comes from a person in their thirties with breast cancer. Sequenced material: blood. The CDR3: CASSIRGAPKHCGDRGGSNQPQHF. The CDR3 DNA follows: TGTGCCAGCAGCATCCGGGGGGCCCCAAAACATTGTGGGGACAGGGGAGGCAGCAATCAGCCCCAGCATTTT.